This entry concerns a single T cell receptor (beta chain). The ends lost 4 bases at V and 4 bases at J; junction bases unmatched: 11. This CDR3 spans 16 amino acids. The germline CDR1 and CDR2 sequences are SGHRS and YFSETQ. The source of the sample is a study of blood T cell repertoires in COVID-19. The repertoire was sequenced with immunoSEQ multiplex PCR; TCRdb's copy has only in-frame clones and lacks some. Of about 72,000 clones in the sample, around 90% were seen once. V gene TRBV5-1 combines with J gene TRBJ1-2, with 9 bases identical to TRBD1. The source material was peripheral blood. The TCR was taken from a human donor in a cohort sampled during active COVID-19. CDR3 sequence reads: CASSAINRGHRYGYTF. As DNA, the CDR3 is TGCGCCAGCAGCGCTATCAACAGGGGGCACCGCTATGGCTACACCTTC. Drawing the rest from reference TRBV5-1 and TRBJ1-2, the complete variable domain is KAGVTQTPRYLIKTRGQQVTLSCSPISGHRSVSWYQQTPGQGLQFLFEYFSETQRNKGNFPGRFSGRQFSNSRSEMNVSTLELGDSALYLCASSAINRGHRYGYTFGSGTRLTVV.